This paragraph reports one TCR beta chain. Its antigen is unidentified. The data are from a study of cytomegalovirus exposure and HLA in healthy donors. Study results and limitations: Most likely, a cluster of highly shared sequence variants arose as a sequencing artifact. The study had only CMV serostatus as immune exposure information. Further analysis, carried out later, found HLA-associated TCR beta chains more clonally expanded than equally common other chains. A link between a missense DCLRE1C variant and TCR beta V- and J-gene trimming emerged from a later analysis.

PCR was performed using 60 Vbeta and 13 Jbeta primers. Generated by immunoSEQ multiplex PCR, the TCRdb table keeps only in-frame clones and is missing some. The sample holds about 98,000 clones; around 75% are singletons and the top ten take about a tenth. The CDR3 spans 18 residues. Losses at the gene ends were 2 bases for V and 5 bases for J; bases not matched to a gene: 16. Germline V CDR1 and CDR2: SSHAT, FNYEAQ (reference sequence). The sequenced material came from PBMCs. The genes are TRBV7-7 and TRBJ1-2; 8 positions match TRBD1. This clonotype originated in a man aged 18 to 30 in good health and CMV-seropositive. In nucleotides, the CDR3 is TGTGCCAGCAGCTTATATACCCTTCCGGGACAGGCACTATATGGCTACACCTTC. The encoded protein is CASSLYTLPGQALYGYTF.